These T cell receptor beta chains were read from a single sample in a study of radiation and T cells in renal cell carcinoma. Profiled with immunoSEQ multiplex PCR; TCRdb holds only in-frame clones, not every one. The sample contains fewer than 150,000 clones, roughly 91% of which appear only once. The sequences come from blood, collected from a patient whose treatment included radiotherapy and nephrectomy. The receptors were sampled from a woman aged 70-85 years with renal cell carcinoma. CDR3s include the opening cysteine and the closing phenylalanine or tryptophan. The order of the fields is clone size, J gene, V gene, D gene, CDR3 protein, CDR3 DNA. A D gene is named only where the DNA matches it firmly. Clone sizes are given selectively: once, few, many, or a class where the clone is expanded.

>NA|TRBJ2-3|TRBV5-1|TRBD1
CASSEQGDVFTDTQYF
TGCGCCAGCAGCGAACAGGGGGACGTTTTCACAGATACGCAGTATTTT
>NA|TRBJ2-3|TRBV15|NA
CATLSGSTDTQYF
TGTGCCACTCTTAGCGGAAGCACAGATACGCAGTATTTT
>NA|TRBJ2-5|TRBV7-7|NA
CASARLRGPQETQYF
TGTGCTAGCGCACGTTTAAGGGGACCGCAAGAGACCCAGTACTTC
>few|TRBJ2-2|TRBV25-1|NA
CASSKYRADTGELFF
TGTGCCAGCAGTAAATACAGGGCGGACACCGGGGAGCTGTTTTTT
>NA|TRBJ2-4|TRBV14|NA
CASSRGGNIQYF
TGTGCCAGCAGCAGGGGAGGTAACATTCAGTACTTC
>NA|TRBJ2-7|TRBV2|NA
CASRGAHEQYF
TGTGCCAGTAGGGGGGCCCACGAGCAGTACTTC
>NA|TRBJ1-4|TRBV5-6|TRBD1
CASSLAGTGGEKLFF
TGTGCCAGCAGCTTGGCGGGTACAGGGGGTGAAAAACTGTTTTTT
>NA|TRBJ1-4|TRBV15|TRBD1
CATSGIGQGTNEKLFF
TGTGCCACCAGCGGAATAGGACAGGGCACTAATGAAAAACTGTTTTTT
>NA|TRBJ2-4|TRBV5-6|NA
CASSLAGVLAKNIQYF
TGTGCCAGCAGCTTGGCAGGAGTTCTAGCCAAAAACATTCAGTACTTC
>NA|TRBJ2-3|TRBV19|NA
CASRGVTDTQYF
TGTGCCAGTCGAGGGGTTACAGATACGCAGTATTTT
>NA|TRBJ1-1|TRBV6-5|NA
CASSYPTANTEAFF
TGTGCCAGCAGTTACCCGACAGCTAACACTGAAGCTTTCTTT
>NA|TRBJ2-2|TRBV6-4|NA
CATLPTGELFF
TGTGCCACCCTCCCCACCGGGGAGCTGTTTTTT
>NA|TRBJ2-3|TRBV27|TRBD2
CASSSPGLVTDTQYF
TGTGCCAGCAGTTCTCCGGGACTAGTAACAGATACGCAGTATTTT
>NA|TRBJ2-2|TRBV7-9|NA
CASSSDGSNTGELFF
TGTGCCAGCAGCTCGGACGGATCGAACACCGGGGAGCTGTTTTTT
>NA|TRBJ2-3|TRBV13|NA
CASSKDPGRTDTQYF
TGTGCCAGCAGCAAAGACCCGGGACGCACAGATACGCAGTATTTT
>NA|TRBJ1-2|TRBV28|TRBD1
CASSLQGPQVYGYTF
TGTGCCAGCAGTCTACAGGGGCCACAAGTCTATGGCTACACCTTC
>once|TRBJ2-5|TRBV20-1|NA
CSGQGRETQYF
TGCAGTGGGCAGGGCCGGGAGACCCAGTACTTC
>NA|TRBJ2-7|TRBV29-1|TRBD1
CSVTRTGPEQYF
TGCAGCGTGACCAGGACAGGGCCCGAGCAGTACTTC
>NA|TRBJ2-7|TRBV5-4|TRBD1
CASRGTGNNEQYF
TGTGCCAGCCGCGGGACAGGGAACAACGAGCAGTACTTC
>NA|TRBJ2-7|TRBV6-6|TRBD1
CASSAPGTGSSYEQYF
TGTGCCAGCAGTGCGCCCGGGACAGGGAGCTCCTACGAGCAGTACTTC